The clone carrying this T cell receptor (beta chain) was recorded a few times. As processed by the authors: Reference gene primer amplification gave estimated nucleated cell counts. Using immunoSEQ multiplex PCR, the repertoire was profiled, and TCRdb retains in-frame clones only, with some absent. The V and J calls and clone size were taken over from that table, and D and trimming were inferred from the DNA. The sample shows about 83,000 clones, approximately 90% of them seen only once. This CDR3 contains 12 residues. Germline CDR1 SGHDT, CDR2 YYEEEE. V shed 4 bases and J shed 7 bases, with 11 bases lying between them. This specimen comes from a study of blood T cell repertoires in COVID-19. On the study more broadly: Spain, Italy and the United States supplied samples that represented acute and convalescent COVID-19. T cells, B-cell-depleted T cells, or PBMCs provided the cDNA or gDNA that served as material.

The rearrangement uses TRBV5-6 and TRBJ1-2; a weak D match, TRBD1 (5 bases). Material for sequencing was peripheral blood. This sequence was found in a woman between 50 and 59 years old with active or convalescent COVID-19. The CDR3 loop is CASSAGDRGYTF. The CDR3 DNA follows: TGTGCCAGCAGCGCGGGGGATCGTGGCTACACCTTC.